This T cell receptor (beta chain) was obtained from a study of blood T cell repertoires in COVID-19. Original processing notes: Amplification of reference gene primers provided the estimated nucleated cell counts. Libraries were prepared by immunoSEQ multiplex PCR; TCRdb keeps only in-frame clonotypes and omits some of them. V, J and clone size reflect that table, while D and trimming were determined from the DNA. The repertoire holds around 61,000 clones, with around 84% as singletons. The germline gives CDR1 KGHSH, CDR2 LQKENI. V lost 4 bases and J lost 4; bases outside the gene matches: 4. There are 15 residues in the CDR3.

The origin of this receptor is a man aged 50 to 60 with active COVID-19. The sequencing sample was made of peripheral blood. The chain uses TRBV18 and TRBJ1-4, with TRBD1 matching 9 bases. The CDR3 DNA is TGTGCCAGCTCACGCGGACAGGGGAATAATGAAAAACTGTTTTTT. It is translated as CASSRGQGNNEKLFF.